Listed below are T cell receptor beta chains from one sample, sequenced in a study of spatial heterogeneity in lung cancer. TCRdb independently ran MiXCR on the 5' RACE reads; one entry per CDR3 protein. This sample has 95,000 to 130,000 distinct CDR3 sequences; 10% to 15% occur once, and the top ten carry approximately 17%. This specimen was PBMCs, taken at follow-up. The receptors derive from a male donor with early-stage non-small cell lung cancer. Both conserved end residues are part of each CDR3. Each record gives: V gene, CDR3 protein.

TRBV24-1 CATGDSNYGYTF
TRBV10-3 CAISTGTGPTPGELFF
TRBV29-1 CSVEVQFRVGEQYF
TRBV10-3 CAISDLETQYF
TRBV11-2 CASSFTGAFSTGELFF
TRBV4-1 CASSLTGGVSYEQYF
TRBV7-8 CASSLALQYGYTF
TRBV7-9 CASSSNDRASGANVLTF
TRBV2 CASSEFGTGLYEQYF
TRBV4-3 CASSQDDGVLSGNTIYF
TRBV18 CASSQAGVDQPQHF
TRBV6-5 CASTPGRNEKLFF
TRBV7-2 CASSLVQGSGTQYF
TRBV12-3/TRBV12-4 CASSFIQGMNTEAFF
TRBV4-2 CASSPRGGQETQYF
TRBV12-5 CASVLKGLTQAGSVNEQFF
TRBV27 CASSFEGAISPLHF
TRBV11-2 CASSLGQALTEAFF
TRBV11-2 CASSLSGTGSYEQYF
TRBV6-2/TRBV6-3 CASTRDRGRKLFF